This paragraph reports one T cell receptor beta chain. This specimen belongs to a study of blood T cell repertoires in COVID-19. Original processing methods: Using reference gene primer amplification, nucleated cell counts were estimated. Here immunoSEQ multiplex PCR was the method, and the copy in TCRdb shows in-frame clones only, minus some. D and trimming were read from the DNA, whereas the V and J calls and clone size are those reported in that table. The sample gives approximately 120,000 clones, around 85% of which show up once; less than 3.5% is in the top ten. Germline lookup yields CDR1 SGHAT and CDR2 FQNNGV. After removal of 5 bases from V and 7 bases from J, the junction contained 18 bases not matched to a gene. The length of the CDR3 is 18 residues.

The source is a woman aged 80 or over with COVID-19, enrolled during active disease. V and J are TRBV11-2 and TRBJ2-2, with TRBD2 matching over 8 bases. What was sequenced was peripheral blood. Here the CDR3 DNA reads TGTGCCAGCAGCCTATCTAGGGGTGGCGGGAGGAAAAGCGGGGAGCTGTTTTTT. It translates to CASSLSRGGGRKSGELFF.